This T cell receptor beta chain came from a study of follicular helper T cells after annual influenza vaccination. CDR1 is WNHNN and CDR2 is SYGVQD in the germline V gene (reference sequence). V was cut by 4 bases and J by 5 bases, with 13 bases left in between. The length of the CDR3 is 14 residues. This sample's time point: 2014-2015 season, 7 days after vaccination. Sequencing used immunoSEQ multiplex PCR; TCRdb keeps in-frame clones, though not all of them. The profile shows some 3,900 clones, roughly 87% of them singletons. The TCR comes from an adult who received the influenza vaccine. Sample: CXCR5- memory CD4+ T cells sorted from blood, taken 7 days after influenza vaccination. The chain uses TRBV10-1 and TRBJ2-3; possibly TRBD2 for D (5 bases). CDR3 loop: CASSVVTEGDTQYF. Written as DNA, the CDR3 is TGCGCCAGCAGTGTGGTAACCGAGGGAGATACGCAGTATTTT.